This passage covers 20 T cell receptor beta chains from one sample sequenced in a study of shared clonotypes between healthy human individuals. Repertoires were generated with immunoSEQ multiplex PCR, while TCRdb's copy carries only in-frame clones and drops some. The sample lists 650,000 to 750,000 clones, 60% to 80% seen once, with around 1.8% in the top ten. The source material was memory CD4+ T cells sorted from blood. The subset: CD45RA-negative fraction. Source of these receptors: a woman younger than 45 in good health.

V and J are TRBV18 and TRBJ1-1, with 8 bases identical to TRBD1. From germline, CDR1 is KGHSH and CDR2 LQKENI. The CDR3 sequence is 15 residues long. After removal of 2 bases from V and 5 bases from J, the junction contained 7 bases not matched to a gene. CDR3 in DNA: TGTGCCAGCTCACCAAGGGCAGGGGGCGGAACTGAAGCTTTCTTT. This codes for CASSPRAGGGTEAFF.

The CDR3 region has the DNA TGTGCCAGCAGGGAGGGACAGCCCACAGATACGCAGTATTTT. As protein: CASREGQPTDTQYF. This rearrangement joins TRBV2 to TRBJ2-3, with D maybe TRBD1 (7 bases). The V gene lost 6 bases and the J gene lost 2 bases, with 12 bases spanning the gap. Germline V gene lookup returns CDR1 SNHLY and CDR2 FYNNEI. The CDR3 extends over 14 amino acids.

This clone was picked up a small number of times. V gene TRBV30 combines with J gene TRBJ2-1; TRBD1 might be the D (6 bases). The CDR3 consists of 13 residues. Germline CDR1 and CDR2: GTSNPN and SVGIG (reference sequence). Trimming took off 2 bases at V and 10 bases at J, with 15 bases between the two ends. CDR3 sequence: CAWSLGTMGEQFF. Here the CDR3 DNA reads TGTGCCTGGAGTTTGGGGACAATGGGGGAGCAGTTCTTC.

CDR3 amino acids: CASSQDGASGNTIYF. As DNA, the CDR3 is TGTGCCAGCTCACAAGACGGCGCCTCTGGAAACACCATATATTTT. The chain employs TRBV18 and TRBJ1-3, with D hard to call. The CDR3 has 15 amino acids. Trimming took 4 bases from V and 0 from J, leaving 10 bases between them. In germline, CDR1 is KGHSH, CDR2 LQKENI.

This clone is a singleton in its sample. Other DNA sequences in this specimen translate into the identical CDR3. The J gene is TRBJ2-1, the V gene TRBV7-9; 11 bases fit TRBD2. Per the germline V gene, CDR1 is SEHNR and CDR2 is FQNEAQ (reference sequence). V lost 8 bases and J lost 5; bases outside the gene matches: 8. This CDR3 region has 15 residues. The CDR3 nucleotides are TGTGCCAGCTCCGCAGGGACTAGCGGAAACAATGAGCAGTTCTTC. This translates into CASSAGTSGNNEQFF.

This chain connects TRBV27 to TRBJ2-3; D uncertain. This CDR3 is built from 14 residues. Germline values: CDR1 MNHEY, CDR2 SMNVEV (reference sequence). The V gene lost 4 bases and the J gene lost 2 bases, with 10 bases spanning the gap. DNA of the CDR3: TGTGCCAGCAGTTCACCCGGGTCCACAGATACGCAGTATTTT. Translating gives CASSSPGSTDTQYF.

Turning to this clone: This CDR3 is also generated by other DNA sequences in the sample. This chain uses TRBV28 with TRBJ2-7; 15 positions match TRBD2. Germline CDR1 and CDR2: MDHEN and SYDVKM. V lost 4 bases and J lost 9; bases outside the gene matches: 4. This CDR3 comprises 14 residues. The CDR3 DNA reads TGTGCCAGCAGTTCGGGACTAGCGGGAGGAGTGCAGTACTTC. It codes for CASSSGLAGGVQYF.

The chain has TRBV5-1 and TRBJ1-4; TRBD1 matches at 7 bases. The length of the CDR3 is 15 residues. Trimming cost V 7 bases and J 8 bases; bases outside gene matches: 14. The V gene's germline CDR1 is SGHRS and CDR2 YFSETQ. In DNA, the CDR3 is TGCGCCAGCGGGCTTGGAAGGGGGCTGGCAGAAAAACTGTTTTTT. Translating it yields CASGLGRGLAEKLFF. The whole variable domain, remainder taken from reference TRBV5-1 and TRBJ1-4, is KAGVTQTPRYLIKTRGQQVTLSCSPISGHRSVSWYQQTPGQGLQFLFEYFSETQRNKGNFPGRFSGRQFSNSRSEMNVSTLELGDSALYLCASGLGRGLAEKLFFGSGTQLSVL.

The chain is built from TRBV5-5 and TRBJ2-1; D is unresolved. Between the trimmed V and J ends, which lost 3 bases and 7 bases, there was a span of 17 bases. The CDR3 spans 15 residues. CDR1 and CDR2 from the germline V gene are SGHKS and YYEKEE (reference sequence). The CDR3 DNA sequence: TGTGCCAGCAGCTCATCGGTATCCCGAACGAATGAGCAGTTCTTC. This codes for CASSSSVSRTNEQFF.

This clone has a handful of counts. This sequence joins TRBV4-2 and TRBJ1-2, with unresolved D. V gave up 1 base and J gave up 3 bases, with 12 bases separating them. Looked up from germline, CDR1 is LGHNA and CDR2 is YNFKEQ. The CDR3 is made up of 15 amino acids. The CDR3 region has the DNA TGTGCCAGCAGCCAAGGGACCCAGCGGGACTATGGCTACACCTTC. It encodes CASSQGTQRDYGYTF.

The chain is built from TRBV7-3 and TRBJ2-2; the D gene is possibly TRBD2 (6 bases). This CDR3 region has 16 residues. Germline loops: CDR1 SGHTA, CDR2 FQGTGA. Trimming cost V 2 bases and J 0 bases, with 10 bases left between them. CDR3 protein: CASSLYGGTNTGELFF. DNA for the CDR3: TGTGCCAGCAGCTTATATGGCGGGACGAACACCGGGGAGCTGTTTTTT.

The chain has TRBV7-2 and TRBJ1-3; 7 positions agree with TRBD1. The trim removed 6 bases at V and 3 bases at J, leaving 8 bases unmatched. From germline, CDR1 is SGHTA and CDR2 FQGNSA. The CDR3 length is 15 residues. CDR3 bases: TGTGCCAGCAGATATGCAGGGGGGAGTGGAAACACCATATATTTT. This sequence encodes CASRYAGGSGNTIYF.

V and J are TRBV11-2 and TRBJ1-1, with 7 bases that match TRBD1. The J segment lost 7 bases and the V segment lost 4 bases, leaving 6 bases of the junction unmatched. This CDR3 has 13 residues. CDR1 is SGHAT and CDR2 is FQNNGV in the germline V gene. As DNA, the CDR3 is TGTGCCAGCAGCTCCGACAGGGTCCGTGAAGCTTTCTTT. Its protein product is CASSSDRVREAFF.

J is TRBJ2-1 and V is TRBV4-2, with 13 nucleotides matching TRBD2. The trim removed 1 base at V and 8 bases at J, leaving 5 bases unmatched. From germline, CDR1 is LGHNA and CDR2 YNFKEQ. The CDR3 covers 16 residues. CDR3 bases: TGTGCCAGCAGCCAAGGACTAGCGGGAGGTGTGGATGAGCAGTTCTTC. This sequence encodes CASSQGLAGGVDEQFF.

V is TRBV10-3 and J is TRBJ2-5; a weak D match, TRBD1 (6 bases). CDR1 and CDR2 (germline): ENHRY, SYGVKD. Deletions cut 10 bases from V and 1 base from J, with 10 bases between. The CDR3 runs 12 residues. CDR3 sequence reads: CATGQTQETQYF. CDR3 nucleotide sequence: TGTGCCACCGGACAGACCCAAGAGACCCAGTACTTC.

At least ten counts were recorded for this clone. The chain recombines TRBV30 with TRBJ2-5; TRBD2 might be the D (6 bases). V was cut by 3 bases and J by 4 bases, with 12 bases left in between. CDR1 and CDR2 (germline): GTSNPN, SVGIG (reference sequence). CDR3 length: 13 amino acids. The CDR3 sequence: CAWSGTHGETQYF. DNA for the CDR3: TGTGCCTGGAGCGGGACTCACGGAGAGACCCAGTACTTC.

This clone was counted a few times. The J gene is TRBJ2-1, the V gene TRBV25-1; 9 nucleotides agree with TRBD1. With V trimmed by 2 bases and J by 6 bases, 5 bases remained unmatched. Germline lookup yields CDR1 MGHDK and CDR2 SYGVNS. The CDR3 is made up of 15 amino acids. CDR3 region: CASSEPGQGLNEQFF. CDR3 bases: TGTGCCAGCAGTGAACCGGGACAGGGACTCAATGAGCAGTTCTTC.

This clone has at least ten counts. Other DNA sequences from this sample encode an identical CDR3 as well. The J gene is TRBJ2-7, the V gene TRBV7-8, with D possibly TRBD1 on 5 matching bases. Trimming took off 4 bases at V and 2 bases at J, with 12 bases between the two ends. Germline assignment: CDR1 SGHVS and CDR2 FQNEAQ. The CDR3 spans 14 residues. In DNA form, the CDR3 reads TGTGCCAGCAGCTCCCGGACACGGCCCTACGAGCAGTACTTC. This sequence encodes CASSSRTRPYEQYF.

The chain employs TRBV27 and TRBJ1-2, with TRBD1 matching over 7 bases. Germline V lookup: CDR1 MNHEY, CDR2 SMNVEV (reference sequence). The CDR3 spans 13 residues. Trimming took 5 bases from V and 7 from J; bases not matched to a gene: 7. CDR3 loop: CASSPQGRGGYTF. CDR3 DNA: TGTGCCAGCAGTCCACAGGGGAGGGGTGGCTACACCTTC.

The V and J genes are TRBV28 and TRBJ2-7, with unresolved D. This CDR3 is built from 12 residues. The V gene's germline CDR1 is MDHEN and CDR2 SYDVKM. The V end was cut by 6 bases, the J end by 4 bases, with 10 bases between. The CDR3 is CASRAVLYEQYF. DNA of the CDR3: TGTGCCAGCAGGGCGGTCCTATACGAGCAGTACTTC.